The 32 T cell receptor beta chains listed next were all sequenced from one sample in a study of cytomegalovirus exposure and HLA in healthy donors. 60 Vbeta and 13 Jbeta primers were used in PCR. Assay used: immunoSEQ multiplex PCR; TCRdb lists only in-frame clones, some missing. Of tens of thousands of clones in the sample, roughly 80% were seen once. Sequenced input: PBMCs. These receptors were obtained from a man between 50 and 59 years old in good health and CMV-seropositive.

The rearrangement links TRBV7-2 to TRBJ1-4; possible D gene TRBD1, 5 bases. V lost 4 bases to trimming and J lost 5 bases, with 14 bases between them. The V gene's germline CDR1 is SGHTA and CDR2 FQGNSA. The CDR3 spans 15 residues. For the CDR3, the DNA is TGTGCCAGCAGCTCGGCAGGGCCTCGCAATGAAAAACTGTTTTTT. Protein sequence: CASSSAGPRNEKLFF. The whole variable domain, filled in from reference TRBV7-2 and TRBJ1-4, reads GAGVSQSPSNKVTEKGKDVELRCDPISGHTALYWYRQSLGQGLEFLIYFQGNSAPDKSGLPSDRFSAERTGGSVSTLTIQRTQQEDSAVYLCASSSAGPRNEKLFFGSGTQLSVL.

CDR3 sequence (DNA): TGTGCCAGCAGTTACTCCCGGGGGAGAGACACTGAAGCTTTCTTT. The encoded protein is CASSYSRGRDTEAFF. This chain links TRBV6-5 with TRBJ1-1, with D perhaps TRBD1 (5 bases). V was pared by 0 bases and J by 3 bases, with 11 bases between. This CDR3 is built from 15 residues. Germline CDR1 and CDR2: MNHEY and SVGAGI.

This chain links TRBV2 with TRBJ1-6; the D gene is possibly TRBD1 (5 bases). CDR1 is SNHLY and CDR2 is FYNNEI in the germline V gene. The V gene lost 4 bases and the J gene lost 9 bases, with 13 bases spanning the gap. The CDR3 is made up of 14 amino acids. Here the CDR3 DNA reads TGTGCCAGCAGTGGTGGGGCGGCCGGTTCACCCCTCCACTTT. Translation: CASSGGAAGSPLHF.

V gene TRBV27 combines with J gene TRBJ2-5; D remains unclear. The J call may be wrong; the DNA end is better matched by TRBJ2-7. CDR1 and CDR2 from the germline V gene are MNHEY and SMNVEV (reference sequence). This CDR3 has 14 residues. CDR3 in DNA: TGTGCCAGCAGTTTAGGTTCCCGAGGCGGCGAGCAGTACTTC. It translates to CASSLGSRGGEQYF.

V is TRBV19 and J is TRBJ1-1; possibly TRBD1 for D (6 bases). This CDR3 has 12 residues. CDR1 LNHDA and CDR2 SQIVND come from the germline V gene (reference sequence). Trimming cost V 5 bases and J 10 bases, with 14 bases left between them. CDR3: CASSDPQGGAFF. The CDR3 bases are TGTGCCAGTAGTGACCCACAGGGCGGAGCTTTCTTT.

The V gene is TRBV7-9, the J gene TRBJ2-7; 7 bases align to TRBD1. CDR1 is SEHNR and CDR2 is FQNEAQ in the germline V gene (reference sequence). The CDR3 is 13 amino acids. The V and J ends lost 5 bases and 3 bases, in that order; junction bases with no gene match: 4. CDR3 amino acids: CASSARGSYEQYF. The CDR3 DNA reads TGTGCCAGCAGCGCCAGGGGGAGCTACGAGCAGTACTTC.

The J gene is TRBJ2-2, the V gene TRBV7-9; D is undetermined. Trimming took off 5 bases at V and 3 bases at J, with 10 bases between the two ends. The CDR3 extends over 14 amino acids. The V gene's germline CDR1 is SEHNR and CDR2 FQNEAQ (reference sequence). This CDR3 is CASSTMPHTGELFF. CDR3 bases: TGTGCCAGCAGCACTATGCCCCACACCGGGGAGCTGTTTTTT.

J is TRBJ2-5 and V is TRBV27, with D possibly TRBD2 on 7 matching bases. TRBJ2-7 explains the end of the DNA better; the J call may be wrong. The length of the CDR3 is 15 residues. Germline loops: CDR1 MNHEY, CDR2 SMNVEV (reference sequence). The CDR3 nucleotides read TGTGCCAGCAGTGCCGGACTAGGGGGTATTTCCGAGCAGTACTTC. The encoded protein is CASSAGLGGISEQYF.

The chain uses TRBV7-2 and TRBJ2-7; D is undetermined. The CDR3 is made up of 14 amino acids. V lost 1 base, J lost 0 bases, and 7 bases lay in between. The germline gives CDR1 SGHTA, CDR2 FQGNSA. CDR3 loop: CASSLGRSSYEQYF. Written as DNA, the CDR3 is TGTGCCAGCAGCTTAGGCAGAAGCTCCTACGAGCAGTACTTC. The variable domain in full, with the rest retrieved from reference TRBV7-2 and TRBJ2-7, is GAGVSQSPSNKVTEKGKDVELRCDPISGHTALYWYRQSLGQGLEFLIYFQGNSAPDKSGLPSDRFSAERTGGSVSTLTIQRTQQEDSAVYLCASSLGRSSYEQYFGPGTRLTVT.

This chain connects TRBV15 to TRBJ2-1; D perhaps matches TRBD2 (6 bases). Germline V lookup: CDR1 LNHNV, CDR2 YYDKDF (reference sequence). V gave up 1 base and J gave up 11 bases, with 15 bases separating them. The CDR3 is 14 amino acids. CDR3 coding DNA: TGTGCCACCAGCAGAGGGGACTCCCGACGTAAGCAGTTCTTC. Protein: CATSRGDSRRKQFF.

This chain connects TRBV9 to TRBJ2-1; TRBD2 aligns across 11 bases. The CDR3 loop spans 15 amino acids. The J segment lost 3 bases and the V segment lost 4 bases, leaving 3 bases of the junction unmatched. Germline V CDR1 and CDR2: SGDLS, YYNGEE. DNA of the CDR3: TGTGCCAGCAGCATGGGACTAGCGGACTACAATGAGCAGTTCTTC. Translating gives CASSMGLADYNEQFF.

This sequence joins TRBV30 and TRBJ1-5; 7 bases align to TRBD1. CDR1 and CDR2 (germline): GTSNPN, SVGIG (reference sequence). The J segment lost 0 bases and the V segment lost 0 bases, leaving 8 bases of the junction unmatched. There are 17 residues in the CDR3. This CDR3 is CAWSVSRGPYSNQPQHF. DNA for the CDR3: TGTGCCTGGAGTGTCTCTAGGGGGCCCTATAGCAATCAGCCCCAGCATTTT.

The chain carries TRBV2 and TRBJ2-2, with 14 bases that match TRBD2. With 8 bases clipped from V and 5 bases from J, the junction kept 7 bases outside the gene matches. Germline V gives CDR1 SNHLY, CDR2 FYNNEI. The length of the CDR3 is 16 residues. The CDR3 DNA is TGTGCCAGCGGGACTAGCGGGAGTAGGGGTACCGGGGAGCTGTTTTTT. Amino acid sequence: CASGTSGSRGTGELFF. Based on the CDR3 plus reference TRBV2 and TRBJ2-2, the full variable domain is EPEVTQTPSHQVTQMGQEVILRCVPISNHLYFYWYRQILGQKVEFLVSFYNNEISEKSEIFDDQFSVERPDGSNFTLKIRSTKLEDSAMYFCASGTSGSRGTGELFFGEGSRLTVL.

The chain employs TRBV7-2 and TRBJ1-2; D may be TRBD1 (5 bases). The CDR3 extends over 14 amino acids. Germline V lookup: CDR1 SGHTA, CDR2 FQGNSA. The V end was cut by 2 bases, the J end by 3 bases, with 10 bases between. CDR3 sequence: CASSLTRGDYGYTF. DNA for the CDR3: TGTGCCAGCAGCTTAACAAGGGGTGACTATGGCTACACCTTC.

V is TRBV6-6 and J is TRBJ1-5, with a possible D match to TRBD1 (6 bases). V was trimmed by 6 bases and J by 1 base, leaving 10 bases between them. The germline gives CDR1 MNHNY, CDR2 SVGAGI (reference sequence). This CDR3 is 14 amino acids long. The CDR3: CASRQGTSNQPQHF. CDR3 nucleotide sequence: TGTGCCAGCAGACAGGGAACAAGCAATCAGCCCCAGCATTTT.

This clone was seen a few times. This chain uses TRBV30 with TRBJ1-2; tentatively, D is TRBD1 (6 bases). Deletions cut 3 bases from V and 5 bases from J, with 22 bases between. The CDR3 has 16 amino acids. Germline lookup yields CDR1 GTSNPN and CDR2 SVGIG (reference sequence). The CDR3 here is CAWSISLQGETYGYTF. In DNA, the CDR3 is TGTGCCTGGAGCATTTCTTTACAGGGAGAAACTTATGGCTACACCTTC.

J is TRBJ1-2 and V is TRBV6-1; tentative D call: TRBD1 (6 bases). This CDR3 is 14 amino acids long. V was shortened by 5 bases and J by 1 base, with 11 bases between the two germline ends. Germline V gene lookup returns CDR1 MNHNS and CDR2 SASEGT. CDR3 sequence reads: CASSLTGLNYGYTF. CDR3 DNA: TGTGCCAGCAGTTTAACAGGGCTTAACTATGGCTACACCTTC.

The genes are TRBV5-6 and TRBJ2-3; D not resolved. The CDR3 contains 12 residues. Germline V lookup: CDR1 SGHDT, CDR2 YYEEEE. V was shortened by 4 bases and J by 4 bases, with 7 bases between the two germline ends. CDR3 nucleotides: TGTGCCAGCAGCCGGGTCCCAGATACGCAGTATTTT. Protein product: CASSRVPDTQYF. Based on the CDR3 plus reference TRBV5-6 and TRBJ2-3, the full variable domain is DAGVTQSPTHLIKTRGQQVTLRCSPKSGHDTVSWYQQALGQGPQFIFQYYEEEERQRGNFPDRFSGHQFPNYSSELNVNALLLGDSALYLCASSRVPDTQYFGPGTRLTVL.

V is TRBV30 and J is TRBJ2-1; maybe TRBD1 (5 bases). CDR3 length: 12 amino acids. Germline V lookup: CDR1 GTSNPN, CDR2 SVGIG (reference sequence). V dropped 1 base and J dropped 7 bases, with 8 bases sitting between them. Here the CDR3 DNA reads TGTGCCTGGAGTGAACGACAGAATGAGCAGTTCTTC. Translating gives CAWSERQNEQFF.

The J gene is TRBJ2-7, the V gene TRBV6-1; no clear D. The V end lost 6 bases, the J end lost 2 bases, and 11 bases lay between the germline ends. The CDR3 covers 13 residues. Germline V gene lookup returns CDR1 MNHNS and CDR2 SASEGT. The CDR3 sequence is CASRVETTYEQYF. CDR3 in DNA: TGTGCCAGCAGGGTTGAGACAACCTACGAGCAGTACTTC.

V and J are TRBV6-5 and TRBJ2-7; perhaps TRBD2 as D (6 bases). CDR1 and CDR2 (germline): MNHEY, SVGAGI. The CDR3 contains 15 residues. V shed 5 bases and J shed 1 base, with 15 bases lying between them. The CDR3: CASSPTRAPSYEQYF. The CDR3 bases are TGTGCCAGCAGTCCGACTAGAGCCCCTTCCTACGAGCAGTACTTC.

The genes are TRBV6-1 and TRBJ2-2, with D perhaps TRBD2 (7 bases). Trimming left V 6 bases short and J 8 bases short, with 19 bases between. The CDR3 covers 15 residues. Germline V gene lookup returns CDR1 MNHNS and CDR2 SASEGT. In DNA, the CDR3 is TGTGCCAGCAGCCACGAAGGGGGGGCGGTTGGGGAGCTGTTTTTT. Protein: CASSHEGGAVGELFF.

The J gene is TRBJ2-5, the V gene TRBV15, with 10 bases lining up with TRBD1. Germline values: CDR1 LNHNV, CDR2 YYDKDF (reference sequence). The CDR3 is 15 amino acids. V was pared by 5 bases and J by 4 bases, with 7 bases of the junction left unmatched. The CDR3: CATSFGQGVAETQYF. CDR3 in DNA: TGTGCCACCAGCTTTGGACAGGGGGTTGCAGAGACCCAGTACTTC.

V gene TRBV6-6 combines with J gene TRBJ1-2, with D perhaps TRBD1 (5 bases). This CDR3 comprises 15 residues. The germline CDR1 and CDR2 sequences are MNHNY and SVGAGI (reference sequence). The V and J ends lost 8 bases and 4 bases respectively, with 20 bases between them. This CDR3 is CASCGGGRISYGYTF. The CDR3 nucleotides are TGTGCCAGCTGTGGGGGGGGACGGATATCCTATGGCTACACCTTC.

CDR3 amino acids: CASSRRDPGRNTQYF. In DNA form, the CDR3 reads TGTGCCAGTAGTAGGCGTGACCCGGGGAGGAATACGCAGTATTTT. The chain links TRBV19 to TRBJ2-3; TRBD2 might be the D (6 bases). Germline CDR1 LNHDA, CDR2 SQIVND (reference sequence). Trimming removed 4 bases at V and 7 bases at J, with 18 bases between. The CDR3 length is 15 residues.

The chain uses TRBV6-6 and TRBJ2-5, with D unresolved. Germline CDR1 MNHNY, CDR2 SVGAGI (reference sequence). V lost 8 bases to trimming and J lost 2 bases, with 6 bases between them. The CDR3 contains 11 residues. CDR3 in amino acids: CASGKQETQYF. CDR3 DNA sequence: TGTGCCAGCGGCAAGCAAGAGACCCAGTACTTC.

This clone was counted a few times. The gene calls are TRBV6-5 and TRBJ1-1, with D uncertain. The V end was cut by 6 bases, the J end by 1 base, with 15 bases between. The germline gives CDR1 MNHEY, CDR2 SVGAGI. The CDR3 has 15 residues. CDR3 sequence reads: CASSPKQHSNTEAFF. CDR3 DNA sequence: TGTGCCAGCAGCCCAAAACAGCACTCGAACACTGAAGCTTTCTTT.

The chain recombines TRBV6-5 with TRBJ2-7; 12 bases agree with TRBD1. CDR1 is MNHEY and CDR2 is SVGAGI in the germline V gene. The CDR3 extends over 16 amino acids. Trimming took 4 bases from V and 5 from J; bases not matched to a gene: 9. CDR3: CASSSIRDRGRNEQYF. In DNA form, the CDR3 reads TGTGCCAGCAGTTCTATCCGGGACAGGGGGCGCAACGAGCAGTACTTC.

As regards this clone: This sample includes further DNA sequences coding for the same CDR3. The V gene is TRBV5-1, the J gene TRBJ1-1; 7 nucleotides line up with TRBD1. This CDR3 has 14 residues. J lost 0 bases, V lost 4 bases, and 3 bases had no gene match. The germline CDR1 and CDR2 sequences are SGHRS and YFSETQ. CDR3 amino acids: CASSQGQVNTEAFF. In DNA form, the CDR3 reads TGCGCCAGCAGCCAAGGACAGGTGAACACTGAAGCTTTCTTT.

The chain carries TRBV11-2 and TRBJ2-2; 10 nucleotides line up with TRBD2. CDR3 length: 16 amino acids. The V and J ends lost 4 bases and 4 bases, in that order; junction bases with no gene match: 6. The germline V gene has CDR1 SGHAT and CDR2 FQNNGV. The CDR3 bases are TGTGCCAGCAGCTCCGCTAGCGGGAGAAGCACCGGGGAGCTGTTTTTT. Its translation: CASSSASGRSTGELFF.

V usage is TRBV4-1 and J usage is TRBJ2-7, with D perhaps TRBD2 (6 bases). Germline loops: CDR1 MGHRA, CDR2 YSYEKL. The length of the CDR3 is 15 residues. The V and J ends lost 1 base and 7 bases respectively, with 17 bases between them. The CDR3 spells CASSQVTSREKEQYF. CDR3 nucleotide sequence: TGCGCCAGCAGCCAAGTCACTAGCCGGGAGAAGGAGCAGTACTTC.

The rearrangement links TRBV19 to TRBJ1-1; no definite D call. Trimming took off 6 bases at V and 0 bases at J, with 14 bases between the two ends. CDR1 and CDR2 from the germline V gene are LNHDA and SQIVND (reference sequence). The CDR3 extends over 15 amino acids. The DNA for the CDR3 is TGTGCCAGTAGGGTGGCAGGATACATGAACACTGAAGCTTTCTTT. Its protein is CASRVAGYMNTEAFF.